Presented here are 20 T cell receptor beta chains from one specimen sequenced in a study of blood T cell repertoires in COVID-19. Profiled with immunoSEQ multiplex PCR; TCRdb holds only in-frame clones, not every one. The top ten clones hold around 3.3% of a sample with roughly 120,000 clones, approximately 89% of them seen once. Material for sequencing was peripheral blood. Receptors were obtained from a woman of 80 years or more with COVID-19, enrolled during active disease.

The V call is TRBV6-1, the J call TRBJ2-1, with 8 bases fitting TRBD2. After removal of 4 bases from V and 3 bases from J, the junction contained 11 bases not matched to a gene. Germline CDR1 is MNHNS and CDR2 is SASEGT. The CDR3 covers 17 residues. Written as DNA, the CDR3 is TGTGCCAGCAGTGGCCGCTCCAGCGGGAGATTCTACAATGAGCAGTTCTTC. This translates into CASSGRSSGRFYNEQFF.

The chain employs TRBV18 and TRBJ1-4; TRBD1 agrees at 9 bases. Germline CDR1 is KGHSH and CDR2 is LQKENI. The ends lost 3 bases at V and 7 bases at J; junction bases unmatched: 12. The CDR3 spans 17 residues. CDR3 nucleotides: TGTGCCAGCTCACCTCCGGGACAGGGACCCAGGGGTGAAAAACTGTTTTTT. Translating it yields CASSPPGQGPRGEKLFF.

The chain has TRBV7-9 and TRBJ1-5, with D uncertain. This CDR3 region has 17 residues. Germline V CDR1 and CDR2: SEHNR, FQNEAQ (reference sequence). V lost 1 base and J lost 2, with 15 bases in between. As DNA, the CDR3 is TGTGCCAGCAGCTTAGGTACGGTAGCTCGGGGCAATCAGCCCCAGCATTTT. It encodes CASSLGTVARGNQPQHF.

The chain carries TRBV5-8 and TRBJ2-1, with 14 bases fitting TRBD2. CDR1 SGHTS and CDR2 YDEGEE come from the germline V gene. The junction had 7 bases not matched to a gene; V was cut back by 3 bases and J by 5 bases. The CDR3 extends over 17 amino acids. The CDR3 loop reads CASSSGTSGSFHNEQFF. The DNA for the CDR3 is TGTGCCAGCAGCTCCGGGACTAGCGGGAGTTTCCACAATGAGCAGTTCTTC.

Relative to its sample, this clone is large. This chain uses TRBV7-3 with TRBJ2-7, with D possibly TRBD2 on 6 matching bases. This CDR3 comprises 15 residues. The V end was cut by 3 bases, the J end by 1 base, with 13 bases between. CDR1 and CDR2 (germline): SGHTA, FQGTGA. CDR3 in DNA: TGTGCCAGCAGCTTCGGTGGTAGCGGATCCTACGAGCAGTACTTC. Its translation is CASSFGGSGSYEQYF.

V and J are TRBV7-2 and TRBJ1-4; a possible D gene is TRBD1 (6 bases). V was pared by 1 base and J by 8 bases, with 14 bases between. CDR3 size: 15 residues. Germline CDR1 and CDR2: SGHTA and FQGNSA. The CDR3 nucleotides read TGTGCCAGCAGCTTAGGGGGGGGGCAAGGCGAAAAACTGTTTTTT. It is translated as CASSLGGGQGEKLFF.

This chain links TRBV19 with TRBJ1-5; TRBD1 might be the D (5 bases). There are 16 residues in the CDR3. Trimming shortened V by 3 bases and J by 4 bases, and 16 bases separated the two germline ends. The V gene's germline CDR1 is LNHDA and CDR2 SQIVND (reference sequence). CDR3: CASSIRAPGGNQPQHF. Here the CDR3 DNA reads TGTGCCAGTAGTATTCGGGCCCCCGGGGGGAATCAGCCCCAGCATTTT.

This clone has only one observation. V is TRBV29-1 and J is TRBJ1-2; perhaps TRBD1 as D (6 bases). V was trimmed by 5 bases and J by 2 bases, leaving 18 bases between them. The CDR3 covers 15 residues. Germline V gene lookup returns CDR1 SQVTM and CDR2 ANQGSEA. CDR3 bases: TGCAGCGTTTACCCAGGGGTGGGGGCGAACTATGGCTACACCTTC. This sequence encodes CSVYPGVGANYGYTF.

The chain combines TRBV4-3 with TRBJ2-1, with TRBD2 identical over 11 bases. The CDR3 is made up of 15 amino acids. The V and J ends lost 1 base and 13 bases, in that order; junction bases with no gene match: 9. Germline V gene lookup returns CDR1 LGHNA and CDR2 YSLEER. The CDR3: CASSQGSGRAGVQFF. As DNA, the CDR3 is TGCGCCAGCAGCCAAGGTAGCGGGAGGGCTGGCGTACAGTTCTTC.

The chain is built from TRBV7-3 and TRBJ2-7, with D possibly TRBD2 on 7 matching bases. The V end was cut by 4 bases, the J end by 3 bases, with 16 bases between. Germline values: CDR1 SGHTA, CDR2 FQGTGA. The CDR3 is 15 residues long. As DNA, the CDR3 is TGTGCCAGCAGCTCCGGCCCAGGGGAGGGCTACGAGCAGTACTTC. The encoded protein is CASSSGPGEGYEQYF.

The chain carries TRBV14 and TRBJ2-5; D is perhaps TRBD1 (6 bases). The germline V gene encodes CDR1 SGHDN and CDR2 FVKESK. V was clipped by 4 bases and J by 5 bases, with 20 bases between them. This CDR3 has 16 residues. CDR3 nucleotide sequence: TGTGCCAGCAGCCGCCACGATCTGGGGGCGCGTGAGACCCAGTACTTC. Amino acid sequence: CASSRHDLGARETQYF.

The rearrangement joins TRBV11-3 to TRBJ2-1; TRBD1 aligns across 8 bases. Trimming took 5 bases from V and 7 from J; bases not matched to a gene: 7. The CDR3 contains 14 residues. From germline, CDR1 is SGHNT and CDR2 YENEEA. CDR3 DNA sequence: TGTGCCAGCAGCCCTGGACAGGGAATGAATGAGCAGTTCTTC. Amino acids: CASSPGQGMNEQFF.

This clone was seen ten or more times. This chain links TRBV27 with TRBJ2-1, with TRBD2 matching 10 bases. After removal of 5 bases from V and 7 bases from J, the junction contained 8 bases not matched to a gene. The germline V gene encodes CDR1 MNHEY and CDR2 SMNVEV (reference sequence). The CDR3 covers 15 residues. The CDR3, as DNA: TGTGCCAGCAGTATTACCGGGACTAGCGTTAATGAGCAGTTCTTC. This gives the protein CASSITGTSVNEQFF.

The J gene is TRBJ1-2, the V gene TRBV2, with TRBD1 identical over 8 bases. Germline V gene lookup returns CDR1 SNHLY and CDR2 FYNNEI. The CDR3 extends over 14 amino acids. With 4 bases clipped from V and 2 bases from J, the junction kept 3 bases outside the gene matches. CDR3 loop: CASSAGGSNYGYTF. In DNA form, the CDR3 reads TGTGCCAGCAGTGCAGGGGGCTCAAACTATGGCTACACCTTC.

The rearrangement joins TRBV6-2 or TRBV6-3 to TRBJ2-1, with 8 positions matching TRBD2. Germline loops: CDR1 MNHEY, CDR2 SVGEGT. The V segment lost 2 bases and the J segment 0 bases; nucleotides outside the gene matches: 9. This CDR3 is 18 amino acids long. In nucleotides, the CDR3 is TGTGCCAGCAGTTACATGGGTAGCGGGACTACCTCCTACAATGAGCAGTTCTTC. It is translated as CASSYMGSGTTSYNEQFF.

The chain's CDR3 is CASIARGTGNTEAFF. The DNA for the CDR3 is TGTGCCAGCATCGCAAGGGGCACGGGGAACACTGAAGCTTTCTTT. This chain connects TRBV28 to TRBJ1-1; TRBD1 might be the D (5 bases). Germline-derived CDR1 and CDR2 are MDHEN and SYDVKM. The CDR3 has 15 amino acids. V dropped 7 bases and J dropped 1 base, with 16 bases sitting between them.

The rearrangement uses TRBV5-6 and TRBJ1-5; D uncertain. This CDR3 has 15 amino acids. With 4 bases removed from V and 6 bases from J, the gap between germline ends came to 17 bases. Germline assignment: CDR1 SGHDT and CDR2 YYEEEE. In DNA, the CDR3 is TGTGCCAGCAGCGAAAGACCCGACGGGTTTCAGCCCCAGCATTTT. Translating it yields CASSERPDGFQPQHF.

The chain carries TRBV7-2 and TRBJ2-3, with D possibly being TRBD1 (6 bases). Trimming took off 6 bases at V and 5 bases at J, with 18 bases between the two ends. The germline V gene encodes CDR1 SGHTA and CDR2 FQGNSA. The CDR3 consists of 15 residues. CDR3 region: CASRIGGSGGDTQYF. The CDR3 coding sequence is TGTGCCAGCAGGATAGGGGGATCCGGTGGAGATACGCAGTATTTT.

This clone showed up just a few times. This chain joins TRBV28 and TRBJ1-5; D perhaps matches TRBD1 (6 bases). The CDR3 is 15 amino acids. Deletions cut 6 bases from V and 0 bases from J, with 12 bases between. Germline V gene lookup returns CDR1 MDHEN and CDR2 SYDVKM. CDR3 in DNA: TGTGCCAGCAGACAAACAGGGTTTAGCAATCAGCCCCAGCATTTT. Its protein product is CASRQTGFSNQPQHF.

This chain links TRBV11-1 with TRBJ1-2, with a tentative D call TRBD1 (5 bases). Per germline, CDR1 SGHAT and CDR2 FQDESV (reference sequence). The CDR3 spans 13 residues. V was cut by 0 bases and J by 6 bases, with 8 bases left in between. CDR3 loop: CASSLAGVHGYTF. The CDR3 bases are TGTGCCAGCAGCTTAGCAGGGGTCCATGGCTACACCTTC.